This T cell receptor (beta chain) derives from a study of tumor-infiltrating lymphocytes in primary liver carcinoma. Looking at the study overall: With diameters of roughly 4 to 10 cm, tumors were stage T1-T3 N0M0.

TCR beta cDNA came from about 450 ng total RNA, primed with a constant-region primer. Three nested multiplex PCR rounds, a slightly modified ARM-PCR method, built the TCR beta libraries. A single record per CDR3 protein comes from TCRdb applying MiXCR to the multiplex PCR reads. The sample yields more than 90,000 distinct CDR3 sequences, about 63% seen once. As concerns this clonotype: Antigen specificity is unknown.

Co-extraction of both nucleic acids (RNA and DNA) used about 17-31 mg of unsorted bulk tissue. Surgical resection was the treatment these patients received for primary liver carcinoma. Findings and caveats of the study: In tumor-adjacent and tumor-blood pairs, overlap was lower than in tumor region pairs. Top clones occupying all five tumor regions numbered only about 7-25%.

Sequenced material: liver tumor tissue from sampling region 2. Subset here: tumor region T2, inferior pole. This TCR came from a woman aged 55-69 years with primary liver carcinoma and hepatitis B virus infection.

CDR3 region: CASSPRRNTDTQYF. DNA of the CDR3: TGTGCCAGCAGTCCACGGAGAAACACAGATACGCAGTATTTT. J is TRBJ2-3 and V is TRBV11-1; D remains unclear. Germline V CDR1 and CDR2: SGHAT, FQDESV (reference sequence). The CDR3 is 14 amino acids. Trimming took 6 bases from V and 2 from J, leaving 12 bases between them.